The clone carrying this TCR beta chain was recorded only once. The germline V gene has CDR1 ENHRY and CDR2 SYGVKD. Deletions cut 10 bases from V and 7 bases from J, with 13 bases between. The CDR3 runs 11 residues. Using immunoSEQ multiplex PCR, the repertoire was profiled, and TCRdb retains in-frame clones only, with some absent. Found here are 120,000 or so clones, roughly 86% of them singletons; the top ten hold around 3%. This sample is part of a study of T cell responses to AZD1222 COVID-19 vaccine. This sample comprised peripheral blood, obtained 28 days after the second AZD1222 dose. This TCR was sampled from an adult who received the AZD1222 COVID-19 vaccine. The chain is built from TRBV10-3 and TRBJ1-2, with D possibly matching TRBD1 (5 bases). The CDR3 loop is CATRGGIGYTF. The CDR3 region has the DNA TGTGCCACCCGGGGGGGGATTGGCTACACCTTC.